The 5 T cell receptor beta chains in this list originate from one sample, sequenced in a study of shared clonotypes between healthy human individuals. Sequenced by immunoSEQ multiplex PCR; TCRdb stores in-frame clones only, minus some. This table has roughly 1 million clones, approximately 72% appearing once. The specimen sequenced was memory CD4+ T cells sorted from blood. Subset given: CD45RA-negative fraction. The receptors shown here come from a man aged 18 to 35 in good health.

The rearrangement joins TRBV4-1 to TRBJ2-7; TRBD1 aligns across 9 bases. This CDR3 is 14 amino acids long. CDR1 and CDR2 (germline): MGHRA, YSYEKL. V dropped 4 bases and J dropped 3; count of bases not matched to a gene: 4. CDR3 residues: CASSRGTGYYEQYF. For the CDR3, the DNA is TGCGCCAGCAGCCGGGGGACAGGGTACTACGAGCAGTACTTC.

The rearrangement joins TRBV7-9 to TRBJ2-5; 14 bases are shared with TRBD2. Trimming took 1 base from V and 2 from J; bases not matched to a gene: 3. The germline CDR1 and CDR2 sequences are SEHNR and FQNEAQ (reference sequence). The CDR3 runs 17 residues. The DNA for the CDR3 is TGTGCCAGCAGCTTAGGGGGACTAGCGGGAGCTCAAGAGACCCAGTACTTC. Translating it yields CASSLGGLAGAQETQYF.

The chain recombines TRBV5-1 with TRBJ2-7; TRBD1 aligns across 10 bases. Germline assignment: CDR1 SGHRS and CDR2 YFSETQ. V was clipped by 0 bases and J by 5 bases; unmatched bases: 2. There are 14 residues in the CDR3. Here the CDR3 reads CASSLGDRGDEQYF. The CDR3 DNA reads as TGCGCCAGCAGCTTGGGGGACAGGGGCGACGAGCAGTACTTC.

This sequence joins TRBV12-5 and TRBJ2-5; 8 nucleotides line up with TRBD2. In germline, CDR1 is LGHNT, CDR2 FRNRAP. The CDR3 is 16 residues long. The ends lost 5 bases at V and 1 base at J; junction bases unmatched: 9. The CDR3 nucleotides are TGTGCTAGTGGTCCCGTTGCGGGAGGCATCCAAGAGACCCAGTACTTC. This encodes CASGPVAGGIQETQYF.

V is TRBV11-2 and J is TRBJ1-2; D not certain. The length of the CDR3 is 13 residues. Looked up from germline, CDR1 is SGHAT and CDR2 is FQNNGV. With 3 bases removed from V and 8 bases from J, the gap between germline ends came to 13 bases. As DNA, the CDR3 is TGTGCCAGCAGCTTTTCTCCCGTGGGCGGCTACACCTTC. Translation: CASSFSPVGGYTF.